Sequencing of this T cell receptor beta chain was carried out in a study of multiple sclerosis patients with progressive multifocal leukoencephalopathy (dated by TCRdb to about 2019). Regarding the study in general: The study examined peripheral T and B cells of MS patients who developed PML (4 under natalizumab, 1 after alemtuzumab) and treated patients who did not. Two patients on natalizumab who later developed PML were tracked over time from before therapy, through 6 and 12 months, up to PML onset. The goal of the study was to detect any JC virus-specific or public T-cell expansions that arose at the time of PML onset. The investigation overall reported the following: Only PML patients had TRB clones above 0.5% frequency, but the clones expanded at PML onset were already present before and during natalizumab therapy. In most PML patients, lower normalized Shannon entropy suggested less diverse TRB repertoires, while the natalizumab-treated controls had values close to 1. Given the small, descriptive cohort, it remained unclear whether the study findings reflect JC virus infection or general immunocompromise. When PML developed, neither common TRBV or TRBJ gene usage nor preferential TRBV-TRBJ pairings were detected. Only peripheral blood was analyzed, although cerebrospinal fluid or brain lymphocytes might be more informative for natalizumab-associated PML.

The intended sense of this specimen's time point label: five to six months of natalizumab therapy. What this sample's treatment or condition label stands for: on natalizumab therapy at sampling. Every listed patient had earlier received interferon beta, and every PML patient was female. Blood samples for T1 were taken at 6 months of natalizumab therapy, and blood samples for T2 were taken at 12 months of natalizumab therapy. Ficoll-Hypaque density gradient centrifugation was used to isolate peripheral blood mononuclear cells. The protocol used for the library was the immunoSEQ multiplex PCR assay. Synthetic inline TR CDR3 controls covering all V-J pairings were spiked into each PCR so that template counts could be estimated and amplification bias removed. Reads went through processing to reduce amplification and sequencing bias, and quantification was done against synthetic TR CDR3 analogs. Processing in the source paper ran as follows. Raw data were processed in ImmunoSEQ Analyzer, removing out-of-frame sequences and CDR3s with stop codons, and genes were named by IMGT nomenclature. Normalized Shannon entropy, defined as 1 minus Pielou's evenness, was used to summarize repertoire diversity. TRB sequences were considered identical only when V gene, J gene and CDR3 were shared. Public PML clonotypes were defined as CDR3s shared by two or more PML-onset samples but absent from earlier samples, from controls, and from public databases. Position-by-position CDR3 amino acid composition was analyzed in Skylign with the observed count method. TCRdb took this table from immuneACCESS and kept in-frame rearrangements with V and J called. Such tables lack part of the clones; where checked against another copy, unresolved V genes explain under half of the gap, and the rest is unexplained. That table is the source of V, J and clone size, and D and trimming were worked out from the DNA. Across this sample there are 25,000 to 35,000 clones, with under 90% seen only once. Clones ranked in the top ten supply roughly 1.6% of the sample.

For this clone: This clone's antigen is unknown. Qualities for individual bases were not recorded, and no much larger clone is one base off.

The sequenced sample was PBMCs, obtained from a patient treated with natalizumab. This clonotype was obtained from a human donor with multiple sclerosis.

The base sequence is TGTGCCAGCAGGGGGGCCCCAGGCCCCTACGAGCAGTACTTC. Protein translation: CASRGAPGPYEQYF. Here the chain combines TRBV27 and TRBJ2-7; the D region possibly corresponds to TRBD1 (6 bases align). The CDR3 spans 14 residues, from the cysteine through the phenylalanine. The read is trimmed to its CDR3 DNA, 42 bases read in frame from base 1. V loses 6 bases, J loses 2 bases, and the germline ends lie 14 bases apart. For CDR1 and CDR2, the germline V gene (reference sequence) lists MNHEY and SMNVEV.